This TCR beta chain was documented in a study of blood T cell repertoires in COVID-19. Study information: The origin of the acute and convalescent COVID-19 samples was the United States, Italy and Spain. Sample material is recorded as cDNA or gDNA derived from T cells, B-cell-depleted T cells, or PBMCs.

How the authors handled the data: Nucleated cell number was recorded as an estimate derived from reference gene primer amplification. The table came from immunoSEQ multiplex PCR; TCRdb's copy has only in-frame clones and leaves some out. V and J calls and clone size come straight from that table; D and trimming were deduced from the DNA. The table includes more than 65,000 clones, 60% to 75% detected once. The CDR3 is 12 amino acids. V lost 6 bases and J 3 bases, leaving 9 bases between the germline ends. Per the germline V gene, CDR1 is SGHRS and CDR2 is YFSETQ. The receptor was isolated from a woman in her sixties or seventies with acute or convalescent COVID-19. V gene TRBV5-1 combines with J gene TRBJ2-5, with D possibly being TRBD2 (5 bases). Material for sequencing was peripheral blood. The CDR3 coding sequence is TGCGCCAGCAACGAGGGAAAAGAGACCCAGTACTTC. Translation gives CASNEGKETQYF.